Following are 17 T cell receptor beta chains from one sample sequenced in a study of Ad26.COV2.S vaccination and SARS-CoV-2 variants (dated by TCRdb to the early 2020s). The treatment or condition label for this specimen denotes: 15 to 20 received Ad26.COV2.S at low or high dose, single or two shots; 5 received placebo; per-sample allocation not given. Repertoires of vaccine and placebo recipients were sequenced from samples collected on day 63 after the first injection. The library came from the immunoSEQ multiplex PCR assay. The table was pulled from immuneACCESS by TCRdb, which kept in-frame rearrangements only. Such tables lose some clones; where checked, under half of the loss comes from unresolved V genes, and the rest has no known cause. For this sample the table gives under 400,000 clones, of which around 86% were detected only once. The leading ten clones occupy roughly 3.2% of the sample.

The sample consisted of peripheral blood, taken in a trial of Ad26.COV2.S vaccine versus placebo. These receptors were taken from a person between 18 and 60 years old who received the Ad26.COV2.S COVID-19 vaccine or a placebo.

This clone has only one observation. The chain uses TRBV29-1 and TRBJ2-1; D may be TRBD1 (6 bases). This CDR3 spans 16 amino acids. Germline V CDR1 and CDR2: SQVTM, ANQGSEA. Deletions cut 2 bases from V and 4 bases from J, with 18 bases between. CDR3 bases: TGCAGCGTTGAACCATGGGAACAGGGTTTTTACAATGAGCAGTTCTTC. Amino acids: CSVEPWEQGFYNEQFF.

This chain uses TRBV12-3 or TRBV12-4 with TRBJ1-1; 9 bases are shared with TRBD1. Unmatched junction bases numbered 6, after V lost 6 bases and J lost 7 bases. CDR3 size: 13 residues. CDR3 sequence reads: CASRRDRASEAFF. CDR3 DNA sequence: TGTGCCAGCAGACGGGACAGGGCGAGTGAAGCTTTCTTT.

This chain connects TRBV7-9 to TRBJ2-1, with 7 positions matching TRBD1. J was trimmed by 7 bases and V by 10 bases; bases with no gene match: 7. CDR3 size: 12 residues. Germline-derived CDR1 and CDR2 are SEHNR and FQNEAQ (reference sequence). The CDR3 here is CATSSDRNEQFF. The DNA of the CDR3 is TGTGCCACCTCGTCGGACAGGAATGAGCAGTTCTTC.

The rearrangement uses TRBV5-6 and TRBJ1-2; D perhaps matches TRBD1 (6 bases). Trimming removed 7 bases at V and 1 base at J, with 14 bases between. The V gene's germline CDR1 is SGHDT and CDR2 YYEEEE. The CDR3 consists of 14 residues. The CDR3 DNA sequence: TGTGCCAGCTTCAAACAGGGCGATAACTATGGCTACACCTTC. It yields the protein CASFKQGDNYGYTF.

This chain links TRBV9 with TRBJ2-1, with 10 bases that match TRBD1. Germline CDR1 reads SGDLS; CDR2 reads YYNGEE. This CDR3 spans 18 amino acids. After removal of 4 bases from V and 4 bases from J, the junction contained 14 bases not matched to a gene. The CDR3 coding sequence is TGTGCCAGCAGCTTAAGGACCCGTGAGGACAGGGGGTACAATGAGCAGTTCTTC. This translates into CASSLRTREDRGYNEQFF. The whole variable domain, filled in from reference TRBV9 and TRBJ2-1, reads DSGVTQTPKHLITATGQRVTLRCSPRSGDLSVYWYQQSLDQGLQFLIQYYNGEERAKGNILERFSAQQFPDLHSELNLSSLELGDSALYFCASSLRTREDRGYNEQFFGPGTRLTVL.

The CDR3 here is CASSYPRGQGGETQYF. The CDR3 nucleotides are TGTGCCAGCAGTTACCCCCGCGGACAGGGGGGGGAGACCCAGTACTTC. The chain links TRBV6-6 to TRBJ2-5, with 10 bases matching TRBD1. Trimming removed 2 bases from V and 5 bases from J; junction bases left unmatched: 8. This CDR3 region has 16 residues. Looked up from germline, CDR1 is MNHNY and CDR2 is SVGAGI (reference sequence).

This rearrangement joins TRBV7-9 to TRBJ2-1; D remains ambiguous. The CDR3 is 14 amino acids. Looked up from germline, CDR1 is SEHNR and CDR2 is FQNEAQ (reference sequence). The V gene lost 5 bases and the J gene lost 5 bases, with 13 bases spanning the gap. CDR3 amino acids: CASSPSLSHNEQFF. CDR3 DNA sequence: TGTGCCAGCAGCCCGAGTCTATCCCACAATGAGCAGTTCTTC.

J is TRBJ2-4 and V is TRBV6-6, with D perhaps matching TRBD1 or TRBD2 (6 bases each). V was clipped by 6 bases and J by 1 base, with 16 bases between them. The CDR3 runs 16 residues. Per the germline V gene, CDR1 is MNHNY and CDR2 is SVGAGI (reference sequence). The CDR3 coding sequence is TGTGCCAGCAGCAACGAGGGGGGCATTGCCAAAAACATTCAGTACTTC. Its protein product is CASSNEGGIAKNIQYF.

Ten or more counts support this clone. V and J are TRBV2 and TRBJ1-6; possible D gene TRBD1, 5 bases. Per the germline V gene, CDR1 is SNHLY and CDR2 is FYNNEI. This CDR3 region has 13 residues. Trimming left V 7 bases short and J 6 bases short, with 10 bases between. Written as DNA, the CDR3 is TGTGCCAGCACCCGGGACGGTAATTCACCCCTCCACTTT. Translating it yields CASTRDGNSPLHF. The full variable domain, completed using reference TRBV2 and TRBJ1-6, is EPEVTQTPSHQVTQMGQEVILRCVPISNHLYFYWYRQILGQKVEFLVSFYNNEISEKSEIFDDQFSVERPDGSNFTLKIRSTKLEDSAMYFCASTRDGNSPLHFGNGTRLTVT.

The chain uses TRBV5-1 and TRBJ1-1; TRBD1 agrees at 9 bases. V shed 3 bases and J 5 bases; nucleotides not matched to a gene: 11. From germline, CDR1 is SGHRS and CDR2 YFSETQ. The CDR3 totals 16 residues. CDR3 sequence reads: CASSSGTGKFMTEAFF. CDR3 coding DNA: TGCGCCAGCAGCTCCGGGACAGGGAAATTTATGACTGAAGCTTTCTTT.

This chain connects TRBV2 to TRBJ2-1; the match to TRBD2 covers 10 bases. Germline-derived CDR1 and CDR2 are SNHLY and FYNNEI. V was clipped by 2 bases and J by 3 bases; unmatched bases: 10. This CDR3 has 18 amino acids. Here the CDR3 reads CASSERMASGGLYNEQFF. DNA of the CDR3: TGTGCCAGCAGTGAAAGGATGGCTAGCGGGGGACTCTACAATGAGCAGTTCTTC.

The gene calls are TRBV11-2 and TRBJ1-2, with a tentative D call TRBD1 (6 bases). Between the trimmed V and J ends, which lost 1 base and 4 bases, there was a span of 7 bases. This CDR3 spans 13 amino acids. Germline-derived CDR1 and CDR2 are SGHAT and FQNNGV. CDR3 sequence: CASSLGTVYGYTF. CDR3 sequence (DNA): TGTGCCAGCAGCTTAGGGACAGTCTATGGCTACACCTTC.

The V call is TRBV9, the J call TRBJ2-2; 7 nucleotides align to TRBD1. V dropped 3 bases and J dropped 0; count of bases not matched to a gene: 11. The CDR3 is made up of 18 amino acids. Germline CDR1 reads SGDLS; CDR2 reads YYNGEE. This CDR3 is CASSATTGDLTNTGELFF. The CDR3 bases are TGTGCCAGCAGCGCAACCACAGGGGATCTAACGAACACCGGGGAGCTGTTTTTT.

J is TRBJ2-7 and V is TRBV4-1; tentatively, D is TRBD1 (6 bases). CDR3 size: 15 residues. V lost 1 base, J lost 0 bases, and 10 bases lay in between. Germline-derived CDR1 and CDR2 are MGHRA and YSYEKL. CDR3 region: CASSQGLGGSYEQYF. CDR3 DNA sequence: TGCGCCAGCAGCCAAGGTTTAGGGGGCTCCTACGAGCAGTACTTC.

The rearrangement joins TRBV5-5 to TRBJ2-7; maybe TRBD1 (6 bases). The germline V gene has CDR1 SGHKS and CDR2 YYEKEE (reference sequence). Trimming cost V 3 bases and J 1 base, with 14 bases left between them. CDR3 length: 15 residues. This CDR3 reads CASSSPGHLSYEQYF. The CDR3 DNA is TGTGCCAGCAGCTCCCCGGGACACCTATCCTACGAGCAGTACTTC.

The CDR3 is CASSTTSGGTYEQYF. The DNA for the CDR3 is TGTGCCAGCAGCACGACTAGCGGGGGTACCTACGAGCAGTACTTC. The chain carries TRBV7-2 and TRBJ2-7; 12 bases map to TRBD2. The germline V gene encodes CDR1 SGHTA and CDR2 FQGNSA. After removal of 5 bases from V and 2 bases from J, the junction contained 4 bases not matched to a gene. The CDR3 has 15 residues.

The chain combines TRBV5-4 with TRBJ2-5; 13 positions match TRBD2. With V trimmed by 4 bases and J by 5 bases, 11 bases remained unmatched. Germline V gene sequence: CDR1 SGHNT, CDR2 YYREEE (reference sequence). This CDR3 region has 17 residues. CDR3 protein: CASSPGLAGAFGETQYF. The CDR3 nucleotides read TGTGCCAGCAGCCCCGGACTAGCGGGGGCATTTGGTGAGACCCAGTACTTC.